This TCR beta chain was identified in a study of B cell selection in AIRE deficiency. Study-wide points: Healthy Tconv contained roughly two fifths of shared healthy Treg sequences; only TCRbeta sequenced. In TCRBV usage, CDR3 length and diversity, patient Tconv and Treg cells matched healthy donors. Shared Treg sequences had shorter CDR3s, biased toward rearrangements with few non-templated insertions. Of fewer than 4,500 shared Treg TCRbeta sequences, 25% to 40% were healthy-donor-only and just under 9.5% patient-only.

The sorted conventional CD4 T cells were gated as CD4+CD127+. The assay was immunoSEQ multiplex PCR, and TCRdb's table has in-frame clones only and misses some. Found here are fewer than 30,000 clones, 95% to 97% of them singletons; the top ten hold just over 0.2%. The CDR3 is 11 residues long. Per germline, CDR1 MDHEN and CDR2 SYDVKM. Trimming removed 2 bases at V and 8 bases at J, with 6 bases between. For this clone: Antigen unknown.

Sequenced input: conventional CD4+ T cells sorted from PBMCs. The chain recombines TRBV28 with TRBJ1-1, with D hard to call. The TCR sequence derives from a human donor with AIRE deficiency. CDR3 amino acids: CASSLIEEAFF. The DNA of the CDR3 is TGTGCCAGCAGTTTAATCGAGGAAGCTTTCTTT.